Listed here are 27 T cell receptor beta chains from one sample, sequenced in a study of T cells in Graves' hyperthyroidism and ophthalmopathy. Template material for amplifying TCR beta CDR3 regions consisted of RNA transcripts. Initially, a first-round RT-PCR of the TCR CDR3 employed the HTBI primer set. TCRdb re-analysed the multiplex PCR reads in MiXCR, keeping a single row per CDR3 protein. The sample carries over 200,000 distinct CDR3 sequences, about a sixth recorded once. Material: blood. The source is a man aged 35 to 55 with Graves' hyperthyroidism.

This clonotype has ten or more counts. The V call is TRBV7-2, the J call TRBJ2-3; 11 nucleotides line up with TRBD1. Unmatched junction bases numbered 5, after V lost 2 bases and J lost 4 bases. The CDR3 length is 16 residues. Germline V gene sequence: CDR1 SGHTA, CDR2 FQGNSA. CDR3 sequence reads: CASSLWTGGFADTQYF. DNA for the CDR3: TGTGCCAGCAGCTTATGGACAGGGGGCTTTGCAGATACGCAGTATTTT.

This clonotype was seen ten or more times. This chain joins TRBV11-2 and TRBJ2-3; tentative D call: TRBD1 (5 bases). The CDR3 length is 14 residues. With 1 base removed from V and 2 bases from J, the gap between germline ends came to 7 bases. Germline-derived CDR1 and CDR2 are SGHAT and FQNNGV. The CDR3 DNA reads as TGTGCCAGCAGCTTAGTCAGGGCCACAGATACGCAGTATTTT. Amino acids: CASSLVRATDTQYF.

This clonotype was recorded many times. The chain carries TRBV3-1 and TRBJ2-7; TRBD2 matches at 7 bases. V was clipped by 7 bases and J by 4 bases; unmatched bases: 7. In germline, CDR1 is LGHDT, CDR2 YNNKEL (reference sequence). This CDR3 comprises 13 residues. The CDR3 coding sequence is TGTGCCAGCAACAAAGGGGAGGGATACGAGCAGTACTTC. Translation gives CASNKGEGYEQYF.

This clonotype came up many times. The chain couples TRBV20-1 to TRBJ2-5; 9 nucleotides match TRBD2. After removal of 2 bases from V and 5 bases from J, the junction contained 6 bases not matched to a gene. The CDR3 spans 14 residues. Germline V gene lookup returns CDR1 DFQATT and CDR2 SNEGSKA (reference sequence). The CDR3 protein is CSARLSGGRETQYF. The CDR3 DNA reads TGCAGTGCTAGATTGAGCGGGGGGCGGGAGACCCAGTACTTC.

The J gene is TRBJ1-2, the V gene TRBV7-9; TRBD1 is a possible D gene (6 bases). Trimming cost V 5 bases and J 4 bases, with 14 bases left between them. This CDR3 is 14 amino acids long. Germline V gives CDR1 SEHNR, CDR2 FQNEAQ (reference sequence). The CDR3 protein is CASSQAGGGYGYTF. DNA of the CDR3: TGTGCCAGCAGCCAAGCGGGAGGGGGCTATGGCTACACCTTC.

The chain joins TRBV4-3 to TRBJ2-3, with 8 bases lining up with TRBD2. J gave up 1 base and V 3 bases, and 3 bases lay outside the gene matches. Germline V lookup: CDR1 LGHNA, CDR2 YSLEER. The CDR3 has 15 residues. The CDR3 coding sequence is TGCGCCAGCAGCCAGTCGGGGGGGGGCACAGATACGCAGTATTTT. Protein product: CASSQSGGGTDTQYF.

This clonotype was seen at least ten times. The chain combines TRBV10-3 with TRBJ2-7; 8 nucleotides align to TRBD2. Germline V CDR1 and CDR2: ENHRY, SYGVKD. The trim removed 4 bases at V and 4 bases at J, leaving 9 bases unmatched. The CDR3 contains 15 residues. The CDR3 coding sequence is TGTGCCATCAGTGCGGCCGCGCGGGGGGCATACGAGCAGTACTTC. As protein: CAISAAARGAYEQYF.

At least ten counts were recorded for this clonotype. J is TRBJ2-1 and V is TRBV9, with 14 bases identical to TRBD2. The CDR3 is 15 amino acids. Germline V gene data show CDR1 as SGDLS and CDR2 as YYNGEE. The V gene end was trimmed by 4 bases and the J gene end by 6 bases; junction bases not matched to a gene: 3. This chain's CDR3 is CASSMGLAGVNEQFF. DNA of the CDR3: TGTGCCAGCAGCATGGGACTAGCGGGGGTCAATGAGCAGTTCTTC.

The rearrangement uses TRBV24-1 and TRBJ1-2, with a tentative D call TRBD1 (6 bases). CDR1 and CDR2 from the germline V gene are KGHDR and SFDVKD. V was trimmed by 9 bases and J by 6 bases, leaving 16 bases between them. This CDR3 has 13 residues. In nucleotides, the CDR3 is TGTGCCACCCCCCTAGGGGGGGGCGATGGCTACACCTTC. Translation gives CATPLGGGDGYTF.

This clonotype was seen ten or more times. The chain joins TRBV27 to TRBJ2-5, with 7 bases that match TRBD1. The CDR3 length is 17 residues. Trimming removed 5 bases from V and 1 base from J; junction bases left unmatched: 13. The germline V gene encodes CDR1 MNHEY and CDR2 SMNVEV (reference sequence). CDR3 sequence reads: CASSPGTAVLGQETQYF. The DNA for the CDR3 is TGTGCCAGCAGTCCTGGGACAGCGGTTCTAGGCCAAGAGACCCAGTACTTC.

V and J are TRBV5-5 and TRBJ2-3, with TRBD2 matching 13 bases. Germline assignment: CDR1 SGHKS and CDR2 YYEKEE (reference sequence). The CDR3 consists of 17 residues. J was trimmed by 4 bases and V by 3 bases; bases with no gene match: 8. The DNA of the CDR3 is TGTGCCAGCAGCTCCCTCCGGACTAGCGGGGGATCAGATACGCAGTATTTT. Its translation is CASSSLRTSGGSDTQYF.

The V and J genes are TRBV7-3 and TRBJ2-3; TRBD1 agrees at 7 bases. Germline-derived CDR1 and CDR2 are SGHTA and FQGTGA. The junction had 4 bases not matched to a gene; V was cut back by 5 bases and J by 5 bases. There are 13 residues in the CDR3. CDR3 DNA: TGTGCCAGCAGCCGGACAGGAGGAGATACGCAGTATTTT. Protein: CASSRTGGDTQYF.

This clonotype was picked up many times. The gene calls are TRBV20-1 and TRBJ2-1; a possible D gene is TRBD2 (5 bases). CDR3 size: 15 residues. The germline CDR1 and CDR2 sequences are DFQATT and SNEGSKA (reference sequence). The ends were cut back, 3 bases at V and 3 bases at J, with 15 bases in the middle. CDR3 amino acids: CSARRRVNLYNEQFF. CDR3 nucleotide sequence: TGCAGTGCTAGGCGGCGGGTCAATCTCTACAATGAGCAGTTCTTC.

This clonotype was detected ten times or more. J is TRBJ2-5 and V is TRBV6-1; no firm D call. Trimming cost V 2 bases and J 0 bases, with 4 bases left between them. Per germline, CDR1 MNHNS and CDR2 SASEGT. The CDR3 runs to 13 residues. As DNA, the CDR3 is TGTGCCAGCAGTGAACCGTACCAAGAGACCCAGTACTTC. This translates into CASSEPYQETQYF.

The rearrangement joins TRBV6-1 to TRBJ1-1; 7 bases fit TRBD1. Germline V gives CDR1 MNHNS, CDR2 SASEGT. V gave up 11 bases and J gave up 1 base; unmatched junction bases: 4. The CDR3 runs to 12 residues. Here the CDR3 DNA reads TGTGCCGCCAGGACAGGGAACACTGAAGCTTTCTTT. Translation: CAARTGNTEAFF.

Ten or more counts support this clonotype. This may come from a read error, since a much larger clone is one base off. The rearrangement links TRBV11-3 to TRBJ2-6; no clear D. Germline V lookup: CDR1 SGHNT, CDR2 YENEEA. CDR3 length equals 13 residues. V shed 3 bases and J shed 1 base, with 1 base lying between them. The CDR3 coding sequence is TGTGCCAGCAGCTTTTCTGGGGCCAACGTCCTGACTTTC. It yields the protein CASSFSGANVLTF.

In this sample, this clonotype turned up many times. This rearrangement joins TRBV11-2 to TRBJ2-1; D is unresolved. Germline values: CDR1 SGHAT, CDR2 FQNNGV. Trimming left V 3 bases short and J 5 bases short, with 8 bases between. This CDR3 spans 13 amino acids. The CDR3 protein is CASSFNNHNEQFF. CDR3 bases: TGTGCCAGCAGCTTTAATAACCACAATGAGCAGTTCTTC.

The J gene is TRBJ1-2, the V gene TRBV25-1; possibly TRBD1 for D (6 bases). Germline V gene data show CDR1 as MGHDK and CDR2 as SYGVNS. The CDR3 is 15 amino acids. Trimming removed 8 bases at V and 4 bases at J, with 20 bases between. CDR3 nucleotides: TGTGCCAGCCCACACCGGCACAGGGTGGTCTATGGCTACACCTTC. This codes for CASPHRHRVVYGYTF.

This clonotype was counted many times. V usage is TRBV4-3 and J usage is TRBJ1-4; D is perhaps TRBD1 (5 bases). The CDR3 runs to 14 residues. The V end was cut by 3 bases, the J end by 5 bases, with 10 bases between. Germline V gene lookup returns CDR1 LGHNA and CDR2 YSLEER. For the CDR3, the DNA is TGCGCCAGCAGCCAGGGACGAGAAAATGAAAAACTGTTTTTT. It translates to CASSQGRENEKLFF.

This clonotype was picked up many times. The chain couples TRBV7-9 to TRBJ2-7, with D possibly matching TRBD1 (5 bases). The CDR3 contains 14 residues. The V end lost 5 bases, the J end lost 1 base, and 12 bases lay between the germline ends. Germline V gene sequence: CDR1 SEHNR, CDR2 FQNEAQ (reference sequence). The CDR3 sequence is CASSPFQGSYEQYF. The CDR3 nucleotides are TGTGCCAGCAGCCCCTTCCAGGGTTCCTACGAGCAGTACTTC.

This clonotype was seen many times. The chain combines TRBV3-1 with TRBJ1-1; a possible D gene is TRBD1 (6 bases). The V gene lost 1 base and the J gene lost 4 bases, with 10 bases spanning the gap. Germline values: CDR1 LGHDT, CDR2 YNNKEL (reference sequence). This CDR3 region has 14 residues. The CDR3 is CASSQATGSTEAFF. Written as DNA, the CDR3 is TGTGCCAGCAGCCAAGCCACAGGGTCCACTGAAGCTTTCTTT.

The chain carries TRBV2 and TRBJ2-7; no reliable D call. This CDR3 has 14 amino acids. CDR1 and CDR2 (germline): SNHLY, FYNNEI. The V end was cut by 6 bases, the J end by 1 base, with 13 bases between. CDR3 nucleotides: TGTGCCAGCAGCGCTGTTAGCCTATCCTACGAGCAGTACTTC. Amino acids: CASSAVSLSYEQYF.

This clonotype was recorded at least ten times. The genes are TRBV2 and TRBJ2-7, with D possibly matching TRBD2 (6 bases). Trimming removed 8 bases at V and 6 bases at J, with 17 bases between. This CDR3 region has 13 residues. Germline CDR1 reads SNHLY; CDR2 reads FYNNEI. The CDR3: CASSGAAGGEQYF. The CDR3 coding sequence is TGTGCCAGCTCCGGGGCAGCGGGCGGCGAGCAGTACTTC.

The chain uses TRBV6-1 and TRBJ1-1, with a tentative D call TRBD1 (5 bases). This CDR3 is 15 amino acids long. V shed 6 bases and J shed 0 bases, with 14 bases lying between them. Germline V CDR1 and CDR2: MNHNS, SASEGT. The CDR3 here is CASRSGGKLNTEAFF. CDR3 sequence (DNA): TGTGCCAGCAGAAGTGGGGGTAAGTTGAACACTGAAGCTTTCTTT.

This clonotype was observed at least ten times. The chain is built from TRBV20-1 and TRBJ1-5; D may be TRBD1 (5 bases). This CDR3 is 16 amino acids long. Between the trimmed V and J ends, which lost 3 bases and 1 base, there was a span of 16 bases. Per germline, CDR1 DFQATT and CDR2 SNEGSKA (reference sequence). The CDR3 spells CSASHGAGESNQPQHF. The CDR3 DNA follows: TGCAGTGCTAGTCATGGGGCAGGCGAGAGCAATCAGCCCCAGCATTTT.

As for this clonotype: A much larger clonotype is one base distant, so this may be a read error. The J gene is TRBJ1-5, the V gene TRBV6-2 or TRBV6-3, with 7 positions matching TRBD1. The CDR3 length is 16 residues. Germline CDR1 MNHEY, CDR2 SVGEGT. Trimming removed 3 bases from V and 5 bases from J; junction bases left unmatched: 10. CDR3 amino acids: CASSYFARTGDQPQHF. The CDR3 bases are TGTGCCAGCAGTTATTTCGCACGGACAGGCGATCAGCCCCAGCATTTT.

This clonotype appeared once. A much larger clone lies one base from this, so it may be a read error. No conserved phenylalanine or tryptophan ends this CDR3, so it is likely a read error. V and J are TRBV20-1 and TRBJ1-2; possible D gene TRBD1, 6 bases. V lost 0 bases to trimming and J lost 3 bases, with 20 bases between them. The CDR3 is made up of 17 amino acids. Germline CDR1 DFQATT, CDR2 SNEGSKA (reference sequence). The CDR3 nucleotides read TGCAGTGCTAGAGATCGAAGGACTAGAAAGGGGGACTATGGCTACACCCTC. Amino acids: CSARDRRTRKGDYGYTL.